This is a list of T cell receptor beta chains from one sample in a study of cytomegalovirus exposure and HLA in healthy donors. Libraries were prepared by immunoSEQ multiplex PCR; TCRdb keeps only in-frame clonotypes and omits some of them. The sample consists of some 77,000 clones, around 96% of them appearing once. The sample consisted of PBMCs. These receptors were collected from a man aged 18 to 35 in good health and CMV-seropositive. The CDR3 runs from the conserved cysteine through the conserved F or W. The D gene is left open where the match is weak. Part of the rows lack a size; the others show once, few, many or a class for expanded clones.

D gene,clone size,J gene,V gene,CDR3 protein,CDR3 DNA
-,-,TRBJ2-7,TRBV2,CASSERVAFSYEQYF,TGTGCCAGCAGTGAAAGGGTAGCGTTCTCCTACGAGCAGTACTTC
-,-,TRBJ2-7,TRBV10-3,CATETGYHEQYF,TGTGCCACCGAAACAGGGTACCACGAGCAGTACTTC
TRBD2,-,TRBJ2-3,TRBV5-4,CASSYPGGGPRTDTQYF,TGTGCCAGCAGCTACCCCGGCGGGGGGCCTCGCACAGATACGCAGTATTTT
-,-,TRBJ2-5,TRBV7-2,CASSLPERETQYF,TGTGCCAGCAGCCTACCCGAGCGAGAGACCCAGTACTTC
-,-,TRBJ2-2,TRBV7-6,CASSLYVAAGELFF,TGTGCCAGCAGCTTATATGTAGCCGCCGGGGAGCTGTTTTTT
TRBD2,-,TRBJ2-1,TRBV4-1,CASSRGLARNEQFF,TGCGCCAGCAGCCGCGGACTAGCGCGCAATGAGCAGTTCTTC
TRBD1,once,TRBJ1-1,TRBV19,CASRTGKNTEAFF,TGTGCCAGCCGGACAGGGAAGAACACTGAAGCTTTCTTT
TRBD1,-,TRBJ1-2,TRBV6-5,CASSYSDRGYGYTF,TGTGCCAGCAGTTACTCTGACAGGGGCTATGGCTACACCTTC
TRBD2,-,TRBJ2-7,TRBV10-1,CASSGTSGSYEQYF,TGCGCCAGCAGTGGGACTAGCGGCTCCTACGAGCAGTACTTC
TRBD2,-,TRBJ2-1,TRBV6-1,CASSAASGRRDEQFF,TGTGCCAGCAGTGCGGCTAGCGGGAGACGGGATGAGCAGTTCTTC
TRBD1,once,TRBJ2-1,TRBV19,CASRNRASGTGHQAEQFF,TGTGCCAGTAGAAACAGAGCCTCCGGGACAGGGCATCAAGCTGAGCAGTTCTTC
-,-,TRBJ2-3,TRBV27,CASRGQEGTDTQYF,TGTGCCAGCAGAGGACAGGAGGGGACAGATACGCAGTATTTT
TRBD1,-,TRBJ2-3,TRBV7-2,CASSVRTGRLGGTQYF,TGTGCCAGCAGCGTGCGGACAGGGCGACTAGGGGGTACGCAGTATTTT
-,once,TRBJ1-6,TRBV7-2,CASSPLQGLDSPLHF,TGTGCCAGCAGCCCGCTCCAGGGGTTGGATTCACCCCTCCACTTT
TRBD1,few,TRBJ1-2,TRBV2,CASSSTGGIHGYTF,TGTGCCAGCAGTAGTACAGGGGGCATTCATGGCTACACCTTC
TRBD2,-,TRBJ2-1,TRBV2,CASSSLPAGGGNEQFF,TGTGCCAGCAGTAGCCTTCCAGCGGGGGGTGGTAATGAGCAGTTCTTC
-,-,TRBJ2-1,TRBV10-3,CAISAVPGKNEQFF,TGTGCCATCAGTGCTGTGCCAGGGAAGAATGAGCAGTTCTTC
TRBD2,-,TRBJ2-1,TRBV5-1,CASSGGLAGLANEQFF,TGCGCCAGCAGCGGGGGACTAGCGGGACTGGCCAATGAGCAGTTCTTC
TRBD2,-,TRBJ2-3,TRBV6-1,CASSEQAGPDTQYF,TGTGCCAGCAGTGAACAAGCGGGACCAGATACGCAGTATTTT
-,-,TRBJ2-7,TRBV7-9,CASSSPYEQYF,TGTGCCAGCAGCTCTCCCTACGAGCAGTACTTC